Presented here are 13 T cell receptor beta chains from one specimen sequenced in a study of regulatory T cells in long-lasting Graves disease. With iRepertoire HTBI primers and Arm-PCR of CDR3 regions, TCR beta libraries were built. TCRdb redid the calling of the multiplex PCR reads with MiXCR, one entry per CDR3 protein. The table has some 560,000 distinct CDR3 sequences, 15% to 20% seen once; the top ten hold around 25%. As to time point: newly diagnosed GD, antithyroid drugs for less than 3 months. Extracted PBMC RNA gave rise to the TCR library. These records were also assigned to another study, of T cells in Graves' hyperthyroidism and ophthalmopathy.

The starting material was peripheral blood mononuclear cells (PBMCs), obtained at new diagnosis, from a patient treated with antithyroid drugs. The receptors here all came from a woman aged 35 to 60 with Graves disease.

This clonotype was seen once. This sequence joins TRBV29-1 and TRBJ2-3; 9 bases fit TRBD2. The J segment lost 1 base and the V segment lost 3 bases, leaving 2 bases of the junction unmatched. This CDR3 spans 14 amino acids. In germline, CDR1 is SQVTM, CDR2 ANQGSEA. CDR3 in DNA: TGCAGCGTTGACCGGACTAGCGGCACAGATACGCAGTATTTT. Its protein product is CSVDRTSGTDTQYF.

This clonotype was seen many times. The gene calls are TRBV11-2 and TRBJ2-3; no reliable D call. The CDR3 is 14 residues long. Germline CDR1 SGHAT, CDR2 FQNNGV. V was clipped by 5 bases and J by 2 bases, with 11 bases between them. The CDR3 DNA follows: TGTGCCAGCAGCCCCAGGAGAACCACAGATACGCAGTATTTT. Amino acid sequence: CASSPRRTTDTQYF.

At least ten counts were recorded for this clonotype. This sequence joins TRBV11-2 and TRBJ2-2; D unclear. The V gene's germline CDR1 is SGHAT and CDR2 FQNNGV. Trimming stripped 0 bases from V and 7 bases from J, with 9 bases between. This CDR3 is built from 14 residues. The CDR3 region is CASSLEDLVGELFF. CDR3 nucleotides: TGTGCCAGCAGCTTAGAAGACCTGGTCGGGGAGCTGTTTTTT.

This clonotype was counted ten times or more. V is TRBV11-3 and J is TRBJ2-7; D may match TRBD1 or TRBD2 (5 bases each). V lost 5 bases to trimming and J lost 1 base, with 15 bases between them. CDR3 size: 15 residues. Germline assignment: CDR1 SGHNT and CDR2 YENEEA. As DNA, the CDR3 is TGTGCCAGCAGCCGAACCGAGGGGCAGTCCTACGAGCAGTACTTC. Protein: CASSRTEGQSYEQYF.

Only a few counts were recorded for this clonotype. This chain joins TRBV14 and TRBJ2-3; TRBD1 or TRBD2 may be the D gene (5 bases each). Matching the DNA end better, TRBJ2-5 makes the J call doubtful. The CDR3 totals 16 residues. Germline-derived CDR1 and CDR2 are SGHDN and FVKESK. The CDR3 sequence is CASSQDLGVGRETQYF. The CDR3 DNA reads TGTGCCAGCAGCCAAGATTTGGGGGTAGGACGGGAGACCCAGTACTTC.

The chain joins TRBV19 to TRBJ2-3; 9 bases align to TRBD1. The CDR3 consists of 14 residues. Losses at the gene ends were 1 base for V and 6 bases for J; bases not matched to a gene: 2. Germline V gene sequence: CDR1 LNHDA, CDR2 SQIVND (reference sequence). The CDR3 nucleotides are TGTGCCAGTAGTATAGGGACAGGGGTGGATACGCAGTATTTT. Its protein is CASSIGTGVDTQYF.

Concerning this clonotype itself: The CDR3 carries no conserved terminal phenylalanine or tryptophan, so it likely arises from a read error. The genes are TRBV20-1 and TRBJ1-1; D ambiguous. The CDR3 runs to 12 residues. Germline V gene data show CDR1 as DFQATT and CDR2 as SNEGSKA (reference sequence). Trimming left V 6 bases short and J 7 bases short, with 15 bases between. The CDR3 reads CSAVLPGSEAFS. The CDR3 nucleotides are TGCAGTGCCGTGCTCCCCGGGAGTGAAGCTTTCTCT.

A single count supports this clonotype. A read error may explain this, as a much larger clone is one base away. This CDR3 reads CATGGSLGSNQPQHF. CDR3 DNA sequence: TGTGCCACAGGGGGATCATTGGGCAGCAATCAGCCCCAGCATTTT. The rearrangement joins TRBV24-1 to TRBJ1-5; D might be TRBD1 (6 bases). The CDR3 has 15 amino acids. Germline-derived CDR1 and CDR2 are KGHDR and SFDVKD. Trimming cost V 10 bases and J 1 base, with 16 bases left between them.

This clonotype came up many times. This rearrangement joins TRBV2 to TRBJ2-7, with D uncertain. Per germline, CDR1 SNHLY and CDR2 FYNNEI. Trimming took off 4 bases at V and 2 bases at J, with 6 bases between the two ends. The CDR3 sequence is 12 residues long. CDR3 in DNA: TGTGCCAGCAGTGGCGATACCTACGAGCAGTACTTC. Translation gives CASSGDTYEQYF.

J is TRBJ1-1 and V is TRBV29-1; D not resolved. V lost 7 bases and J lost 0, with 12 bases in between. The CDR3 consists of 13 residues. The V gene's germline CDR1 is SQVTM and CDR2 ANQGSEA. CDR3 bases: TGCAGCGGCCAGGTACAGATGAACACTGAAGCTTTCTTT. Residues: CSGQVQMNTEAFF.

This clonotype was counted ten times or more. The chain has TRBV5-1 and TRBJ1-1, with TRBD1 matching 7 bases. The V segment lost 0 bases and the J segment 1 base; nucleotides outside the gene matches: 6. CDR3 size: 16 residues. Germline V CDR1 and CDR2: SGHRS, YFSETQ. The CDR3 spells CASSLAGGSQNTEAFF. The DNA for the CDR3 is TGCGCCAGCAGCTTGGCAGGGGGATCCCAGAACACTGAAGCTTTCTTT.

The rearrangement links TRBV5-1 to TRBJ1-1; 12 bases map to TRBD1. Per the germline V gene, CDR1 is SGHRS and CDR2 is YFSETQ. J was trimmed by 1 base and V by 0 bases; bases with no gene match: 4. The CDR3 runs 17 residues. CDR3 residues: CASSLGGQGATNTEAFF. The CDR3 nucleotides are TGCGCCAGCAGCTTGGGGGGACAGGGGGCCACGAACACTGAAGCTTTCTTT.

This clonotype has a count of ten or more. The J gene is TRBJ2-3, the V gene TRBV5-1; D is unclear. Germline V lookup: CDR1 SGHRS, CDR2 YFSETQ. CDR3 length: 14 amino acids. Between the trimmed V and J ends, which lost 4 bases and 0 bases, there was a span of 9 bases. The CDR3 reads CASSAMSSTDTQYF. The CDR3 DNA reads TGCGCCAGCAGCGCTATGTCGAGCACAGATACGCAGTATTTT.